This is a list of T cell receptor beta chains from one sample in a study of blood T cell repertoires in COVID-19. Libraries were prepared by immunoSEQ multiplex PCR; TCRdb keeps only in-frame clonotypes and omits some of them. Counted here are 150,000 to 200,000 clones, less than 90% occurring once; the ten biggest clones make up 1.2%. Sequenced material: PBMCs or T cells enriched from blood (not recorded which). All receptors derive from a human donor with acute COVID-19. The donor label of this sample is uncertain. CDR3s include the opening cysteine and the closing phenylalanine or tryptophan. The order of the fields is J gene, clone size, D gene, V gene, CDR3 DNA, CDR3 protein. The D gene is left open where the match is weak. The size entry is marked missing in some rows and otherwise reads once, few, many or a size class.

TRBJ1-2 | . | . | TRBV3-1/TRBV3-2 | TGTGCCAGCAGCCAAGGGAGGGTCCCCCCTCTCTATGGCTACACCTTC | CASSQGRVPPLYGYTF
TRBJ2-7 | . | TRBD2 | TRBV2 | TGTGCCAGCAGTGGCTTGCGGGGGGCCAACGAGCAGTACTTC | CASSGLRGANEQYF
TRBJ2-3 | . | . | TRBV7-2 | TGTGCCAGCAGCCCAGCGGGCGCGATGGATACGCAGTATTTT | CASSPAGAMDTQYF
TRBJ1-5 | . | TRBD1 | TRBV30 | TGTGCCTGGAGAGTAGGGGGCGGAAATCAGCCCCAGCATTTT | CAWRVGGGNQPQHF
TRBJ1-1 | . | TRBD1 | TRBV27 | TGTGCCAGCAGTTCCGGGACAGGGGGCACTGAAGCTTTCTTT | CASSSGTGGTEAFF
TRBJ1-3 | . | . | TRBV18 | TGTGCCAGCTCCCTTGGGAGGGCTGTCTCTGGAAACACCATATATTTT | CASSLGRAVSGNTIYF
TRBJ1-2 | . | . | TRBV19 | TGTGCCAGTAGTCCCCGCCCAGGGGAAGGTGGCTACACCTTC | CASSPRPGEGGYTF
TRBJ1-5 | . | . | TRBV4-1 | TGCGCCAGCAGCAACGGACGGGGGACCAATCAGCCCCAGCATTTT | CASSNGRGTNQPQHF
TRBJ1-2 | . | . | TRBV19 | TGTGCCAGTAGTTGGACTCAACTCTATGGCTACACCTTC | CASSWTQLYGYTF
TRBJ1-2 | . | TRBD1 | TRBV2 | TGTGCCAGCAGAGAACAGGGGCCCGATGGCTACACCTTC | CASREQGPDGYTF
TRBJ1-5 | . | TRBD1 | TRBV6-2/TRBV6-3 | TGTGCCAGCAGTCGGACAGGGGTGTCGCCCCAGCATTTT | CASSRTGVSPQHF
TRBJ2-1 | . | TRBD2 | TRBV4-3 | TGCGCCAGCAGCCTCCGGGGGCATAGCGGGGGGGCTAATGAGCAGTTCTTC | CASSLRGHSGGANEQFF
TRBJ1-1 | . | . | TRBV6-5 | TGTGCCAGCAGTTCCGGGGGGGAGACCACTGAAGCTTTCTTT | CASSSGGETTEAFF
TRBJ1-5 | . | TRBD1 | TRBV5-4 | TGTGCCAGCAGCTGGGACAGGGACCAGCCCCAGCATTTT | CASSWDRDQPQHF
TRBJ1-1 | few | TRBD1 | TRBV5-1 | TGCGCCAGCAGCCCTACAGGGGGTCGGATCGAAGCTTTCTTT | CASSPTGGRIEAFF
TRBJ1-2 | . | . | TRBV27 | TGTGCCAGCAGCTCGGGCGGGGGCGTTGGCTACACCTTC | CASSSGGGVGYTF
TRBJ2-7 | . | . | TRBV9 | TGTGCCAGCAGCGCTACCCTAACGGCCTACGAGCAGTACTTC | CASSATLTAYEQYF
TRBJ2-3 | . | TRBD2 | TRBV6-5 | TGTGCCAGCAGTTGGACTAGCGGCACAGATACGCAGTATTTT | CASSWTSGTDTQYF
TRBJ2-5 | . | . | TRBV7-2 | TGTGCCAGCAGTTCGGAGTCGTCTGTGACGACCCAGTACTTC | CASSSESSVTTQYF
TRBJ1-5 | once | . | TRBV30 | TGTGCCTGGAGTGTACGCGGGACGGGAAATCAGCCCCAGCATTTT | CAWSVRGTGNQPQHF
TRBJ2-7 | . | . | TRBV2 | TGTGCCAGCAGACGGGACACCACCCGCCTGAACGAGCAGTACTTC | CASRRDTTRLNEQYF
TRBJ1-2 | . | . | TRBV10-3 | TGTGCCATCAGTGAGTCCAGGCCTGGCAAGTTAGGCTATGGCTACACCTTC | CAISESRPGKLGYGYTF
TRBJ2-3 | . | TRBD1 | TRBV5-6 | TGTGCCAGCAGCTGGACAGGGGGCAGTACAGATACGCAGTATTTT | CASSWTGGSTDTQYF
TRBJ2-3 | . | TRBD2 | TRBV6-5 | TGTGCCAGCGAAACGGGAGGCCCCGGAGATACGCAGTATTTT | CASETGGPGDTQYF
TRBJ2-7 | . | . | TRBV27 | TGTGCCAGCAGTTTAGGGCTTCCATACGAGCAGTACTTC | CASSLGLPYEQYF